This T cell receptor (beta chain) was found in a study of T cells after yellow fever vaccination. A few counts support this clonotype. The V gene's germline CDR1 is SGHTA and CDR2 FQGNSA. The V gene lost 1 base and the J gene lost 4 bases, with 10 bases spanning the gap. This CDR3 contains 14 residues. One entry per CDR3 protein results from TCRdb running MiXCR on the 5' RACE reads. The table records under 55,000 distinct CDR3 sequences, 5% to 8.5% of them present only once. The receptor comes from a man between 18 and 29 years old who received the YFV17D yellow fever vaccine. The sample consisted of CD8+ T cells not binding an NS4B(214-222) dextramer, sorted from PBMCs, taken around 45 days after the first yellow fever vaccination. The gene calls are TRBV7-2 and TRBJ1-1, with D unclear. CDR3 coding DNA: TGTGCCAGCAGCTTAGTACTATCGGGCACTGAAGCTTTCTTT. Translation gives CASSLVLSGTEAFF.